These 19 T cell receptor beta chains were all obtained from the same sample, sequenced in a study of blood T cell repertoires in COVID-19 (dated by TCRdb to about 2020). The library was obtained by the immunoSEQ multiplex PCR assay. In its TCRdb copy, this immuneACCESS table keeps in-frame sequences only and misses some clones. Where compared with another copy, unresolved V genes explain less than half of these, and the others have no known cause. Present in this sample are some 110,000 clones, 70% to 90% of which were seen just once. Together, the top ten hold 7.9% of the sample. The sequencing sample was made of peripheral blood. The receptors shown here come from a man between 65 and 80 years old who had recovered from COVID-19.

The chain employs TRBV6-4 and TRBJ2-1; possible D gene TRBD2, 5 bases. The CDR3 sequence is 16 residues long. The germline V gene encodes CDR1 MRHNA and CDR2 SNTAGT. Trimming removed 6 bases from V and 0 bases from J, with 15 bases in between. The CDR3 is CASRRAALDSYNEQFF. The CDR3 DNA reads as TGTGCCAGCAGGCGGGCAGCCCTGGACTCCTACAATGAGCAGTTCTTC.

The chain employs TRBV10-3 and TRBJ2-5; D is unclear. V was clipped by 3 bases and J by 1 base, with 3 bases between them. This CDR3 contains 12 residues. From germline, CDR1 is ENHRY and CDR2 SYGVKD. CDR3 bases: TGTGCCATCAGTGACGGCCAAGAGACCCAGTACTTC. Amino acid sequence: CAISDGQETQYF.

CDR3 nucleotides: TGTGCCAGCAGCTTTAACCGGGACACCAATCAGCCCCAGCATTTT. It translates to CASSFNRDTNQPQHF. The V call is TRBV7-2, the J call TRBJ1-5; the D gene is possibly TRBD1 (6 bases). CDR3 length equals 15 residues. Germline CDR1 SGHTA, CDR2 FQGNSA. V lost 3 bases, J lost 3 bases, and 12 bases lay in between. Full variable domain (remainder filled in from reference TRBV7-2 and TRBJ1-5): GAGVSQSPSNKVTEKGKDVELRCDPISGHTALYWYRQSLGQGLEFLIYFQGNSAPDKSGLPSDRFSAERTGGSVSTLTIQRTQQEDSAVYLCASSFNRDTNQPQHFGDGTRLSIL.

The CDR3 loop reads CSVEWRESYNEQFF. In DNA form, the CDR3 reads TGCAGCGTTGAATGGAGGGAGTCCTACAATGAGCAGTTCTTC. The chain links TRBV29-1 to TRBJ2-1, with D tentatively TRBD2 (6 bases). The CDR3 consists of 14 residues. Germline V CDR1 and CDR2: SQVTM, ANQGSEA. V lost 2 bases, J lost 1 base, and 9 bases lay in between.

CDR3 in DNA: TGTGCCAGCAGTGGGCATGCGGGCCGGGAGACCCAGTACTTC. This translates into CASSGHAGRETQYF. The chain combines TRBV2 with TRBJ2-5; tentative D call: TRBD2 (5 bases). CDR1 is SNHLY and CDR2 is FYNNEI in the germline V gene. V lost 4 bases and J lost 5, with 14 bases in between. This CDR3 has 14 residues. Supplemented by reference TRBV2 and TRBJ2-5, the full variable domain reads EPEVTQTPSHQVTQMGQEVILRCVPISNHLYFYWYRQILGQKVEFLVSFYNNEISEKSEIFDDQFSVERPDGSNFTLKIRSTKLEDSAMYFCASSGHAGRETQYFGPGTRLLVL.

The chain combines TRBV7-2 with TRBJ1-5, with a tentative D call TRBD1 (5 bases). The CDR3 is 14 residues long. CDR1 and CDR2 from the germline V gene are SGHTA and FQGNSA. Deletions cut 5 bases from V and 7 bases from J, with 15 bases between. CDR3: CASSLFTGGQPQHF. The CDR3 region has the DNA TGTGCCAGCAGCCTATTTACGGGGGGGCAGCCCCAGCATTTT.

The chain uses TRBV6-1 and TRBJ1-1; 9 bases align to TRBD1. From germline, CDR1 is MNHNS and CDR2 SASEGT. This CDR3 has 15 residues. Unmatched junction bases numbered 4, after V lost 2 bases and J lost 3 bases. DNA of the CDR3: TGTGCCAGCAGTGAAAACTGGACAGGGGACACTGAAGCTTTCTTT. This translates into CASSENWTGDTEAFF.

This clone was seen a handful of times. Other DNA sequences of this sample code for an identical CDR3. The V and J genes are TRBV6-5 and TRBJ2-5; D may be TRBD1 (5 bases). This CDR3 is built from 15 residues. Germline CDR1 and CDR2: MNHEY and SVGAGI. V gave up 0 bases and J gave up 2 bases, with 10 bases separating them. The CDR3 coding sequence is TGTGCCAGCAGTTACTCTAGGACAACTCAAGAGACCCAGTACTTC. Translated: CASSYSRTTQETQYF.

This chain links TRBV2 with TRBJ2-1, with a tentative D call TRBD1 (5 bases). CDR3 length: 11 amino acids. Looked up from germline, CDR1 is SNHLY and CDR2 is FYNNEI. Deletions cut 7 bases from V and 8 bases from J, with 9 bases between. The CDR3 loop is CASTWGDEQFF. In DNA, the CDR3 is TGTGCCAGCACTTGGGGCGATGAGCAGTTCTTC.

This chain connects TRBV28 to TRBJ1-5; 10 bases agree with TRBD1. CDR1 and CDR2 from the germline V gene are MDHEN and SYDVKM. The CDR3 loop spans 15 amino acids. Unmatched junction bases numbered 9, after V lost 6 bases and J lost 7 bases. The CDR3 DNA follows: TGTGCCAGCAGGCAGGGGACAGGGGAAGGACAGCCCCAGCATTTT. Protein: CASRQGTGEGQPQHF. Full variable domain (remainder filled in from reference TRBV28 and TRBJ1-5): DVKVTQSSRYLVKRTGEKVFLECVQDMDHENMFWYRQDPGLGLRLIYFSYDVKMKEKGDIPEGYSVSREKKERFSLILESASTNQTSMYLCASRQGTGEGQPQHFGDGTRLSIL.

CDR3 bases: TGTGCCAGCAGCCCCCGGCTAGCGGGAGGCAGGAGCTCCTACAATGAGCAGTTCTTC. Residues: CASSPRLAGGRSSYNEQFF. V and J are TRBV28 and TRBJ2-1; 11 bases align to TRBD2. The CDR3 spans 19 residues. Losses at the gene ends were 6 bases for V and 0 bases for J; bases not matched to a gene: 13. Per germline, CDR1 MDHEN and CDR2 SYDVKM.

This clone was seen a handful of times. This chain links TRBV27 with TRBJ2-3; 7 nucleotides align to TRBD1. From germline, CDR1 is MNHEY and CDR2 SMNVEV (reference sequence). The CDR3 loop spans 14 amino acids. The V segment lost 8 bases and the J segment 5 bases; nucleotides outside the gene matches: 10. In nucleotides, the CDR3 is TGTGCCAGCCAAATAGACAGGGTAAGAGATACGCAGTATTTT. Protein product: CASQIDRVRDTQYF.

The V and J genes are TRBV7-6 and TRBJ1-4; D gene uncertain. Germline V lookup: CDR1 SGHVS, CDR2 FNYEAQ. V was pared by 1 base and J by 8 bases, with 14 bases between. CDR3 length: 15 amino acids. CDR3 amino acids: CASSLVAAAGEKLFF. The CDR3 DNA is TGTGCCAGCAGCTTAGTTGCGGCAGCGGGGGAAAAACTGTTTTTT.

This rearrangement joins TRBV5-1 to TRBJ2-3, with D unclear. This CDR3 is built from 14 residues. The V end was cut by 4 bases, the J end by 6 bases, with 15 bases between. Germline CDR1 and CDR2: SGHRS and YFSETQ. In DNA, the CDR3 is TGCGCCAGCAGCCTGGGTCATATCCAGGATACGCAGTATTTT. It encodes CASSLGHIQDTQYF. Full variable domain (outside the CDR3, taken from reference TRBV5-1 and TRBJ2-3): KAGVTQTPRYLIKTRGQQVTLSCSPISGHRSVSWYQQTPGQGLQFLFEYFSETQRNKGNFPGRFSGRQFSNSRSEMNVSTLELGDSALYLCASSLGHIQDTQYFGPGTRLTVL.

The chain has TRBV5-1 and TRBJ1-4; 7 bases fit TRBD1. This CDR3 region has 14 residues. With V trimmed by 3 bases and J by 4 bases, 3 bases remained unmatched. Germline V lookup: CDR1 SGHRS, CDR2 YFSETQ. CDR3 in amino acids: CASSSGQINEKLFF. CDR3 coding DNA: TGCGCCAGCAGCTCGGGACAGATTAATGAAAAACTGTTTTTT.

The genes are TRBV30 and TRBJ2-7; TRBD2 matches 11 bases. After removal of 0 bases from V and 3 bases from J, the junction contained 7 bases not matched to a gene. Per the germline V gene, CDR1 is GTSNPN and CDR2 is SVGIG (reference sequence). This CDR3 spans 16 amino acids. CDR3 residues: CAWSVLKLAGDYEQYF. The CDR3 DNA sequence: TGTGCCTGGAGTGTACTAAAACTAGCGGGGGACTACGAGCAGTACTTC.

This clone was recorded only once. V and J are TRBV5-4 and TRBJ2-7; 8 bases are shared with TRBD2. The CDR3 consists of 16 residues. CDR1 is SGHNT and CDR2 is YYREEE in the germline V gene (reference sequence). After removal of 1 base from V and 5 bases from J, the junction contained 11 bases not matched to a gene. The CDR3 DNA reads as TGTGCCAGCAGCTTGAAAGGCGGGGGGTTGGGGGACGAGCAGTACTTC. Amino acids: CASSLKGGGLGDEQYF.

This chain connects TRBV12-3 or TRBV12-4 to TRBJ2-2, with unresolved D. V was trimmed by 5 bases and J by 8 bases, leaving 12 bases between them. The CDR3 extends over 13 amino acids. CDR3 DNA: TGTGCCAGCAGTCCCCGGAGCCTAGGGGAGCTGTTTTTT. As protein: CASSPRSLGELFF.

The chain recombines TRBV11-1 with TRBJ1-1; possibly TRBD1 for D (6 bases). Trimming took off 5 bases at V and 1 base at J, with 8 bases between the two ends. The CDR3 length is 13 residues. Germline CDR1 is SGHAT and CDR2 is FQDESV (reference sequence). CDR3 nucleotide sequence: TGTGCCAGCAGCACGGACAGGAACACTGAAGCTTTCTTT. This encodes CASSTDRNTEAFF.